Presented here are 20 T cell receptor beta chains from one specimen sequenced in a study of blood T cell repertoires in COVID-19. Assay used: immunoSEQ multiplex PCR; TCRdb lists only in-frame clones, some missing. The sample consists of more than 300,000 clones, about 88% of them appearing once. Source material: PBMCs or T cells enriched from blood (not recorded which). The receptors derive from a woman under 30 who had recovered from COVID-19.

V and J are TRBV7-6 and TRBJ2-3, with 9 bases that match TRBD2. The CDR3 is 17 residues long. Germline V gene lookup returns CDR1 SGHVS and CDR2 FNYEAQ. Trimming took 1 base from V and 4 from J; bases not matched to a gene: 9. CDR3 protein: CASSLGPAGGGPDTQYF. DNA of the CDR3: TGTGCCAGCAGCTTAGGACCAGCGGGGGGTGGTCCAGATACGCAGTATTTT.

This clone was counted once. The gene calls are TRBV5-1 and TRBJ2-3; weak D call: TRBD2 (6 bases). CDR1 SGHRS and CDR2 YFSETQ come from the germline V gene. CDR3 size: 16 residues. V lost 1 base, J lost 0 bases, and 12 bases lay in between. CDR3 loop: CASSLSGQLSTDTQYF. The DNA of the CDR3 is TGCGCCAGCAGCTTGAGCGGGCAGCTGAGCACAGATACGCAGTATTTT.

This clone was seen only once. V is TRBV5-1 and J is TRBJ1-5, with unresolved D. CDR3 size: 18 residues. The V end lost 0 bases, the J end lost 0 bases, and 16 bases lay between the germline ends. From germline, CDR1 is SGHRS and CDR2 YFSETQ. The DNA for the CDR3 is TGCGCCAGCAGCTTGGGAGGAGACCAACTCCTTAGCAATCAGCCCCAGCATTTT. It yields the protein CASSLGGDQLLSNQPQHF.

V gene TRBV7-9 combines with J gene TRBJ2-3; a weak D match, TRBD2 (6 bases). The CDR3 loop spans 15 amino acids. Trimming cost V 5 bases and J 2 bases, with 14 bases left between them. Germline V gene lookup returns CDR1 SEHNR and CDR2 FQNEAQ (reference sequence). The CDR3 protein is CASSRLADVTDTQYF. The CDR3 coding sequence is TGTGCCAGCAGCAGGTTAGCGGACGTCACAGATACGCAGTATTTT.

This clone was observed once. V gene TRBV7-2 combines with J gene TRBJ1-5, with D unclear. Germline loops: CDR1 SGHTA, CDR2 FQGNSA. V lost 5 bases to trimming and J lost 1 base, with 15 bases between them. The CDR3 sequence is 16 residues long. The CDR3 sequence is CASSIRSGSSNQPQHF. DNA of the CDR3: TGTGCCAGCAGCATTAGATCCGGGTCGAGCAATCAGCCCCAGCATTTT.

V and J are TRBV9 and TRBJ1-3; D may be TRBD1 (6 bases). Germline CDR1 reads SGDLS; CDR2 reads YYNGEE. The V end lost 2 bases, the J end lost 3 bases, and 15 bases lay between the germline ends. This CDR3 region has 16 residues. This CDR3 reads CASSVVEQGDGNTIYF. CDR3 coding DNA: TGTGCCAGCAGCGTGGTGGAACAGGGTGATGGAAACACCATATATTTT.

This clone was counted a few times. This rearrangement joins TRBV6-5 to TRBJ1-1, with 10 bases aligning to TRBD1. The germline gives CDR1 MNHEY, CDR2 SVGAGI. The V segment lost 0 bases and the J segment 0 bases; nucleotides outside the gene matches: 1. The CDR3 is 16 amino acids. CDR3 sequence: CASSYSGQGLNTEAFF. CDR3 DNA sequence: TGTGCCAGCAGTTACTCGGGACAGGGGCTGAACACTGAAGCTTTCTTT.

In DNA, the CDR3 is TGTGCCAGCAGTACGGGGGTAAGCACAGATACGCAGTATTTT. Translating gives CASSTGVSTDTQYF. This chain joins TRBV6-5 and TRBJ2-3, with a possible D match to TRBD2 (6 bases). The germline gives CDR1 MNHEY, CDR2 SVGAGI. The length of the CDR3 is 14 residues. V lost 5 bases, J lost 0 bases, and 9 bases lay in between.

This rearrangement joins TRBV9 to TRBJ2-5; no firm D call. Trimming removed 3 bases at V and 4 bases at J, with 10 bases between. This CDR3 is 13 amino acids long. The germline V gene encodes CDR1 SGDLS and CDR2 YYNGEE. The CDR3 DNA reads TGTGCCAGCAGCGCCGAACAGATAGAGACCCAGTACTTC. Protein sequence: CASSAEQIETQYF. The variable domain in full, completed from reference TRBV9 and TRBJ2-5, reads DSGVTQTPKHLITATGQRVTLRCSPRSGDLSVYWYQQSLDQGLQFLIQYYNGEERAKGNILERFSAQQFPDLHSELNLSSLELGDSALYFCASSAEQIETQYFGPGTRLLVL.

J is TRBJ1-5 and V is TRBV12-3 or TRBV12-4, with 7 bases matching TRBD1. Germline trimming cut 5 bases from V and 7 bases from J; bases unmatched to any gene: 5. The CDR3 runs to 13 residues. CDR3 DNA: TGTGCCAGCAGTGGGCAGGGGGACCAGCCCCAGCATTTT. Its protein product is CASSGQGDQPQHF.

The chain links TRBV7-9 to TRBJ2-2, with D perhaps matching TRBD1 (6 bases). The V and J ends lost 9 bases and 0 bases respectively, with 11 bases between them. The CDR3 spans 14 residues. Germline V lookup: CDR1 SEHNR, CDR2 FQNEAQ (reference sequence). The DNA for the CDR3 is TGTGCCAGAAGGGACATTTCGAACACCGGGGAGCTGTTTTTT. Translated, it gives CARRDISNTGELFF.

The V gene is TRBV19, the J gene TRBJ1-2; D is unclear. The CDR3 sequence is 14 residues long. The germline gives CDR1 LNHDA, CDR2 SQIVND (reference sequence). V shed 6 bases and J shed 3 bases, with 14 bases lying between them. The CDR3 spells CASRDDHRDYGYTF. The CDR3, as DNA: TGTGCCAGTAGGGATGATCACCGGGACTATGGCTACACCTTC.

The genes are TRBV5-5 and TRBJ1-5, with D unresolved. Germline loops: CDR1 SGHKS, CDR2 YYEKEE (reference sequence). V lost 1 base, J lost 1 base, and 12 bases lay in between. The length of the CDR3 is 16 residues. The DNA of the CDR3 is TGTGCCAGCAGCTTGTCCGTGCGGGGAAGCAATCAGCCCCAGCATTTT. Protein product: CASSLSVRGSNQPQHF.

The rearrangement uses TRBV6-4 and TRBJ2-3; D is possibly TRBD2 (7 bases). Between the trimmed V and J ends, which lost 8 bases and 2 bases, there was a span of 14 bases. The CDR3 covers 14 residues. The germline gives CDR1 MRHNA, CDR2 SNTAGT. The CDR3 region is CASSRGGFTDTQYF. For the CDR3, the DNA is TGTGCCAGCTCCCGCGGGGGCTTCACAGATACGCAGTATTTT.

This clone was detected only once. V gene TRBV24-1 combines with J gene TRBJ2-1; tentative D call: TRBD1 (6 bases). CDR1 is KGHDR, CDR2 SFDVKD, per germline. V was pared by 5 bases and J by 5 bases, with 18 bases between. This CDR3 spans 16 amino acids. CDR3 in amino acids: CATSAPWGRAHNEQFF. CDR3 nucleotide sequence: TGTGCCACCAGTGCCCCCTGGGGGCGGGCTCACAATGAGCAGTTCTTC.

CDR3 in amino acids: CASSPRGGAYNEQFF. The DNA for the CDR3 is TGTGCCAGCAGCCCGAGAGGGGGGGCCTACAATGAGCAGTTCTTC. The chain is built from TRBV7-3 and TRBJ2-1, with D possibly TRBD2 on 7 matching bases. The CDR3 is made up of 15 amino acids. Trimming left V 5 bases short and J 2 bases short, with 13 bases between. CDR1 is SGHTA, CDR2 FQGTGA, per germline.

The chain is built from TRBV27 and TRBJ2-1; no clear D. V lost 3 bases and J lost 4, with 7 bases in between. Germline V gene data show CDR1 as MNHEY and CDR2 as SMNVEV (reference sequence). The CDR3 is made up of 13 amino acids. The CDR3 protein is CASSFSRYNEQFF. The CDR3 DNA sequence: TGTGCCAGCAGTTTTAGCCGATACAATGAGCAGTTCTTC.

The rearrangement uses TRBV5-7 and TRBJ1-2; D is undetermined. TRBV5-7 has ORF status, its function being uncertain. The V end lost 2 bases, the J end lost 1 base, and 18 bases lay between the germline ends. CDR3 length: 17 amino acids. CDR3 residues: CASSLPHRVQINYGYTF. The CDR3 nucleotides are TGTGCCAGCAGCTTACCTCACCGAGTGCAAATTAACTATGGCTACACCTTC.

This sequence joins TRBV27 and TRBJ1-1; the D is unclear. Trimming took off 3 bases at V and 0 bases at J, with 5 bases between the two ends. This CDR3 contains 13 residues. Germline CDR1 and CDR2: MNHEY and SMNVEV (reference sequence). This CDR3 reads CASSFGMNTEAFF. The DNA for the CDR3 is TGTGCCAGCAGTTTCGGGATGAACACTGAAGCTTTCTTT.

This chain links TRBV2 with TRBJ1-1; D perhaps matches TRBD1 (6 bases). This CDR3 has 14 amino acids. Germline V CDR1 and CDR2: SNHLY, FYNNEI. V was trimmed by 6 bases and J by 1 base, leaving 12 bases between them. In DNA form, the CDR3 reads TGTGCCAGCAGACAGGGTATCGGGAACACTGAAGCTTTCTTT. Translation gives CASRQGIGNTEAFF.